This is a list of T cell receptor beta chains from one sample in a study of OX40 agonist ivuxolimab in advanced cancers. The protocol was immunoSEQ multiplex PCR, while the TCRdb copy is restricted to in-frame clones and leaves out a portion. The repertoire includes some 100,000 clones, approximately 84% of them detected once, and less than 5.5% sits in the top ten. The sample in question was CD4+ or CD8+ T cells sorted from blood, obtained in a trial of the OX40 agonist ivuxolimab. The origin of the receptors is an adult with an advanced solid tumor such as melanoma, head and neck, liver or kidney cancer. The CDR3 runs from the conserved cysteine through the conserved F or W. The D gene is left open where the match is weak. Size tells how often a clone was seen (once, few, many) or the class of an expanded clone, and some rows leave it out.

D	V	J	size	DNA	CDR3
NA	TRBV4-1	TRBJ1-5	NA	TGCGCCAGCAGCCAAGTTTCGACAGGTAGCAATCAGCCCCAGCATTTT	CASSQVSTGSNQPQHF
TRBD2	TRBV5-4	TRBJ2-1	NA	TGTGCCAGCAGCTTGTTAGCGGGAGGATACAATGAGCAGTTCTTC	CASSLLAGGYNEQFF
NA	TRBV5-1	TRBJ2-7	many	TGCGCCAGCTCCGAGAGCCAAGGGGGGCGACACGAGCAGTACTTC	CASSESQGGRHEQYF
NA	TRBV7-2	TRBJ1-6	NA	TGTGCCAGCAGCTCCGCGCCGGGGGGGAATTCACCCCTCCACTTT	CASSSAPGGNSPLHF
NA	TRBV2	TRBJ2-3	NA	TGTGCCAGCAGGGGGGACGCAGATAGTACGCAGTATTTT	CASRGDADSTQYF
TRBD1	TRBV9	TRBJ1-6	NA	TGTGCCAGCAGCGCCCCAAGTGGAGTCGCCCCAGGGGGCACCTATAATTCACCCCTCCACTTT	CASSAPSGVAPGGTYNSPLHF
TRBD2	TRBV7-3	TRBJ2-7	NA	TGTGCCAGCAGCTCCCCCCCCCAGGGAGGGTACGAGCAGTACTTC	CASSSPPQGGYEQYF
TRBD2	TRBV5-1	TRBJ2-1	NA	TGCGCCAGCAGCCGGGGACTAGCGGGCGGATCCTACAATGAGCAGTTCTTC	CASSRGLAGGSYNEQFF
NA	TRBV14	TRBJ2-3	NA	TGTGCCAGCAGCCAAGGAAGGCACAGCAGGCGGGGCCTCACAGATACGCAGTATTTT	CASSQGRHSRRGLTDTQYF
TRBD2	TRBV6-1	TRBJ2-1	NA	TGTGCCAGCAGTGACCCGCAACTAGCGGGAGTGGAGAATGAGCAGTTCTTC	CASSDPQLAGVENEQFF
NA	TRBV7-8	TRBJ2-2	NA	TGTGCCAGCAGCTTACGTTTCGGGGAGCTGTTTTTT	CASSLRFGELFF
TRBD1	TRBV15	TRBJ2-3	NA	TGTGCCACCAGCACTGACGGACAGGGGTTCACAGATACGCAGTATTTT	CATSTDGQGFTDTQYF
NA	TRBV19	TRBJ2-7	NA	TGTGCCAGTAGTGGTGCTAGCTCGGACGAGCAGTACTTC	CASSGASSDEQYF
NA	TRBV2	TRBJ2-7	NA	TGTGCCAGCAGTTTAGACAGCACCTACGAGCAGTACTTC	CASSLDSTYEQYF
NA	TRBV6-1	TRBJ1-1	NA	TGTGCCAGCAGGGGGACGGAGGAGACTGAAGCTTTCTTT	CASRGTEETEAFF
NA	TRBV10-3	TRBJ1-1	NA	TGTGCCATCACCCTAGGACCCAAGAACACTGAAGCTTTCTTT	CAITLGPKNTEAFF
NA	TRBV19	TRBJ1-1	NA	TGTGCCAGTAGCCAGCCCGGCAGGGTGCCTGAAGCTTTCTTT	CASSQPGRVPEAFF
NA	TRBV28	TRBJ1-3	NA	TGTGCCAGCAGTAAAGGCGGCTCTGGAAACACCATATATTTT	CASSKGGSGNTIYF
NA	TRBV30	TRBJ1-1	NA	TGTGCCTGGAGTCGTAATCGGGGAGGGAACACTGAAGCTTTCTTT	CAWSRNRGGNTEAFF
NA	TRBV7-2	TRBJ2-1	NA	TGTGCCAGCAGCTTAGCCCCCCCCTCGGAGCAGTTCTTC	CASSLAPPSEQFF
NA	TRBV4-1	TRBJ1-1	NA	TGCGCCAGCAGCCACTTGATAATGAACACTGAAGCTTTCTTT	CASSHLIMNTEAFF
NA	TRBV7-9	TRBJ2-3	NA	TGTGCCAGCAGCTTAGCGGGTAGCACAGATACGCAGTATTTT	CASSLAGSTDTQYF
NA	TRBV12-5	TRBJ1-1	NA	TGTGCTAGTGGTTTGGTAACAGGGCAGAACACTGAAGCTTTCTTT	CASGLVTGQNTEAFF
NA	TRBV14	TRBJ2-6	NA	TGTGCCAGCAGAAGAGGCTCTGGGGCCAACGTCCTGACTTTC	CASRRGSGANVLTF
NA	TRBV6-1	TRBJ1-5	NA	TGTGCCAGCAATCAAGGGGGAGGAAATCAGCCCCAGCATTTT	CASNQGGGNQPQHF
NA	TRBV7-2	TRBJ2-1	NA	TGTGCCAGCAGCCGCGAGGGGTCCAACCCCCAGAATGAGCAGTTCTTC	CASSREGSNPQNEQFF
NA	TRBV12-1	TRBJ2-1	NA	TGTGCCAGCAGCTTTGCGGGATCCTTGCAAGCGGGGGGGCCCACCTACAATGAGCAGTTCTTC	CASSFAGSLQAGGPTYNEQFF
NA	TRBV6-1	TRBJ1-5	NA	TGTGCCAGCAGACAGGTTAACAATCAGCCCCAGCATTTT	CASRQVNNQPQHF
NA	TRBV7-3	TRBJ2-2	NA	TGTGCCAGCAGCTTACGCAGGGCCGGGGAGCTGTTTTTT	CASSLRRAGELFF
NA	TRBV5-8	TRBJ1-2	NA	TGTGCCAGCAGCCTCCGGAACAGCCCAAAGGGAGGCTACACCTTC	CASSLRNSPKGGYTF
NA	TRBV5-1	TRBJ2-1	NA	TGCGCCAGCAGCTTGGGCCCCCTTGCAGCAGGGAATGAGCAGTTCTTC	CASSLGPLAAGNEQFF
TRBD2	TRBV19	TRBJ2-2	NA	TGTGCCAGTAGTATGGTGACGGGAGGTGGGGAGCTGTTTTTT	CASSMVTGGGELFF
TRBD2	TRBV18	TRBJ2-1	NA	TGTGCCAGCTCACGGGGCGGGAGTATAAATGAGCAGTTCTTC	CASSRGGSINEQFF
NA	TRBV19	TRBJ1-4	NA	TGTGCCAGTAGTATAGCCCGCTGGGGGGGTAATGAAAAACTGTTTTTT	CASSIARWGGNEKLFF
NA	TRBV12-5	TRBJ1-1	NA	TGTGCTAGTGGTCCCCCTTTGGGGGAAGGCACTGAAGCTTTCTTT	CASGPPLGEGTEAFF
NA	TRBV4-1	TRBJ2-5	NA	TGCGCCAGCAGCCAAGATTATGCGGGCCTCCAAGAGACCCAGTACTTC	CASSQDYAGLQETQYF
TRBD1	TRBV6-6	TRBJ1-5	NA	TGTGCCAGCAGTTCGGGACAGGGGGAACAGCCCCAGCATTTT	CASSSGQGEQPQHF
NA	TRBV9	TRBJ1-1	NA	TGTGCCAGCAGCGTAGGTGCTAACACTGAAGCTTTCTTT	CASSVGANTEAFF
NA	TRBV7-9	TRBJ2-7	few	TGTGCCAGCAGCTTCCTTGAATACGAGCAGTACTTC	CASSFLEYEQYF
TRBD1	TRBV9	TRBJ1-2	few	TGTGCCAGCAGCGTAGATCCTCAAGGGATCACAGGGGAGGTTCGTGGCTACACCTTC	CASSVDPQGITGEVRGYTF
TRBD2	TRBV15	TRBJ2-5	NA	TGTGCCACCAGCAGGCCCTTCGGAACGGGAGGGATCCAAGAGACCCAGTACTTC	CATSRPFGTGGIQETQYF
TRBD2	TRBV6-6	TRBJ2-7	once	TGTGCCAGCAGTTATTCCCGGGGGGACGAGCAGTACTTC	CASSYSRGDEQYF
NA	TRBV4-1	TRBJ2-1	NA	TGCGCCAGCAGCCAGAGTTCCGCCGTATCATACAATGAGCAGTTCTTC	CASSQSSAVSYNEQFF
NA	TRBV4-3	TRBJ1-2	NA	TGCGCCAGCAGCCAAGATCTTGGAACAGGAGACTATGGCTACACCTTC	CASSQDLGTGDYGYTF
NA	TRBV5-1	TRBJ1-1	NA	TGCGCCAGCAGCTTGTTCGGTAGAACGATGAACACTGAAGCTTTCTTT	CASSLFGRTMNTEAFF
TRBD2	TRBV28	TRBJ2-5	NA	TGTGCCAGCGACACTAGACTAGCGGGACCCAACCGGAGATGGACCCAGTACTTC	CASDTRLAGPNRRWTQYF
NA	TRBV11-1	TRBJ1-3	NA	TGTGCCAGCAGCTTTTCACAGGGTCCCAACACCATATATTTT	CASSFSQGPNTIYF
TRBD1	TRBV7-9	TRBJ2-7	NA	TGTGCCAGCAGCCGGGGACAGGTATCCTACGAGCAGTACTTC	CASSRGQVSYEQYF